This T cell receptor (beta chain) was recovered during a study of OX40 agonist ivuxolimab in advanced cancers. At the level of the study: Ivuxolimab, which patients received intravenously every 2 weeks, was dosed at 0.01 to 10 mg/kg. Study-level findings and limits: There was clonal expansion of CD4+ and CD8+ blood T cells by week 6 at 0.1 to 3.0 mg/kg. Compared with CD4+, CD8+ T cells on average had more expanded clones. Certain nonresponding patients likewise had low normalized T-cell clonal expansion.

Trimming pared 3 bases from V and 4 bases from J, leaving 10 bases between. The CDR3 is made up of 13 amino acids. The germline V gene encodes CDR1 MNHNS and CDR2 SASEGT. As concerns this clone: Its antigen is undetermined.

Profiled with immunoSEQ multiplex PCR; TCRdb holds only in-frame clones, not every one. Here the sample spans 26,000 or so clones, 76% being singletons. The source was CD4+ or CD8+ T cells sorted from blood, collected in a trial of the OX40 agonist ivuxolimab. The clonotype comes from an adult with an advanced solid tumor such as melanoma, head and neck, liver or kidney cancer. This rearrangement joins TRBV6-1 to TRBJ2-7; possibly TRBD1 for D (6 bases). The CDR3 region is CASSEGAEYEQYF. The CDR3 DNA is TGTGCCAGCAGTGAGGGGGCAGAATACGAGCAGTACTTC.